This T cell receptor (beta chain) was recorded in a study of T cells after yellow fever vaccination. Background on the study: EM, EMRA, CM and Tscm memory subsets were separated by sorting (using CD3, CD45RA, CCR7 and CD95).

General study points: In FACS-sorted repertoires, abundant clonotypes from the bulk population could appear as contaminants. Among sorted memory subsets on day 0, almost all vaccine-responding clonotypes fell below detection.

Template switching by 5'RACE produced TCR cDNA, adding a universal primer site and UMIs. TCRdb ran MiXCR on the 5' RACE reads and lists one entry per CDR3 protein. The sample includes 9,500 to 15,000 distinct CDR3 sequences, 5.8% seen only once; the top ten take 0.7% to 1%. The CDR3 is made up of 11 amino acids. This clonotype ranks as medium-sized. One end of the junction does not line up with germline, which may come from a read error. The gene calls are TRBV12-3 or TRBV12-4 and TRBJ1-2; D remains unclear. This sequence originates from a man aged 25 to 45 who received the YFV17D yellow fever vaccine. Material: PBMCs, either bulk or a sorted T-cell subset (CD4+, CD8+, memory, or dextramer-sorted; not recorded which), obtained on the day of the yellow fever booster vaccination. The CDR3 is CASSFPPLTCF. Here the CDR3 DNA reads TGTGCCAGCTCATTCCCTCCCCTTACCTGCTTC.